The sequence of this TCR beta chain was determined in a study of graft-versus-host responses after intestinal transplantation. Study summary: Recipients got multivisceral, liver-intestinal, or isolated intestinal transplants.

As for this clone: Its antigen is unidentified.

Data came from immunoSEQ multiplex PCR; TCRdb stores just in-frame clones and leaves some out. The sample has 100,000 to 140,000 clones; 87% are singletons. The material was unstimulated CD4+ T cells sorted from spleen or lymph node cells, obtained before transplant. The sequence was obtained from a human donor who was the organ donor for an intestinal transplant.

The CDR3 loop reads CASSFDNYGYTF. CDR3 DNA: TGCGCCAGCAGCTTTGACAACTATGGCTACACCTTC. The rearrangement joins TRBV5-1 to TRBJ1-2; no firm D call. Between the trimmed V and J ends, which lost 2 bases and 2 bases, there was a span of 4 bases. This CDR3 has 12 amino acids. Germline V gives CDR1 SGHRS, CDR2 YFSETQ.